Shown below are 9 T cell receptor beta chains from a single sample sequenced in a study of blood T cells in healthy people across ages. A second PCR, run for about 6 to 11 cycles, used a sample-barcoded 5' primer plus a J-beta primer mix. From the 5' RACE reads, TCRdb called clonotypes with MiXCR, one entry per CDR3 protein. The data contain about 640,000 distinct CDR3 sequences, 40% to 50% of them singletons. Sequenced input: blood. The source is a man at least 80 years old in good health.

This sequence joins TRBV6-2 or TRBV6-3 and TRBJ2-2, with TRBD2 identical over 13 bases. CDR1 and CDR2 (germline): MNHEY, SVGEGT. The J segment lost 4 bases and the V segment lost 5 bases, leaving 13 bases of the junction unmatched. The CDR3 length is 19 residues. CDR3 coding DNA: TGTGCCAGCAGTCCACGGACTAGCGGGAGAGGAGAGCTCACCGGGGAGCTGTTTTTT. As protein: CASSPRTSGRGELTGELFF.

This clonotype was detected once. The J gene is TRBJ2-7, the V gene TRBV3-1; 7 positions agree with TRBD2. From germline, CDR1 is LGHDT and CDR2 YNNKEL (reference sequence). The CDR3 sequence is 14 residues long. The V segment lost 3 bases and the J segment 5 bases; nucleotides outside the gene matches: 7. The CDR3 bases are TGTGCCAGCAGCCAGGGGGAGGGCCGCGACGAGCAGTACTTC. Its protein is CASSQGEGRDEQYF.

The V gene is TRBV14, the J gene TRBJ1-1; D remains unclear. The CDR3 sequence is 15 residues long. The germline gives CDR1 SGHDN, CDR2 FVKESK. V was shortened by 1 base and J by 0 bases, with 9 bases between the two germline ends. The CDR3 loop is CASSQAHIMNTEAFF. CDR3 sequence (DNA): TGTGCCAGCAGCCAAGCACACATCATGAACACTGAAGCTTTCTTT.

J is TRBJ1-1 and V is TRBV6-2 or TRBV6-3, with D tentatively TRBD1 (6 bases). Trimming removed 0 bases from V and 6 bases from J, with 11 bases in between. This CDR3 is 14 amino acids long. Germline assignment: CDR1 MNHEY and CDR2 SVGEGT. The CDR3 spells CASSYSRGGSEAFF. CDR3 DNA: TGTGCCAGCAGTTACTCGCGAGGGGGTTCTGAAGCTTTCTTT.

Regarding this clonotype: The junction departs from germline at one end; a sequencing error may be responsible. The chain combines TRBV20-1 with TRBJ2-1; TRBD2 aligns across 11 bases. The germline V gene has CDR1 DFQATT and CDR2 SNEGSKA (reference sequence). The CDR3 sequence is 17 residues long. The CDR3 bases are TGCAGTGCTCCCTCCCCCAATAGCGGGAGGGAAGTCAATGAGCGGTTCTTC. As protein: CSAPSPNSGREVNERFF.

This clonotype was seen a few times. The chain carries TRBV7-2 and TRBJ1-2; possible D gene TRBD1, 6 bases. Trimming stripped 10 bases from V and 6 bases from J, with 21 bases between. CDR1 is SGHTA, CDR2 FQGNSA, per germline. CDR3 length equals 14 residues. The CDR3 DNA is TGTGCCACCAAGCTAGGCGGGGGGGGCGATGGCTACACCTTC. It is translated as CATKLGGGGDGYTF.

This rearrangement joins TRBV13 to TRBJ2-1, with TRBD2 matching 7 bases. The closer fit of TRBJ2-7 to the DNA end suggests the J call may be wrong. The germline V gene encodes CDR1 PRHDT and CDR2 FYEKMQ (reference sequence). This CDR3 is built from 15 residues. The CDR3 nucleotides read TGTGCCAGCAGCCCCCGAGGCGGGAGCTACAATGAGCAGTACTTC. Protein product: CASSPRGGSYNEQYF.

This clonotype was seen a handful of times. The genes are TRBV28 and TRBJ2-7; D might be TRBD1 (5 bases). Trimming took 5 bases from V and 9 from J, leaving 14 bases between them. Germline CDR1 MDHEN, CDR2 SYDVKM. The CDR3 runs 12 residues. This CDR3 is CASSPRQSRQYF. DNA of the CDR3: TGTGCCAGCAGTCCCAGACAGTCTCGGCAGTACTTC.

The chain employs TRBV12-5 and TRBJ2-5; 9 bases are shared with TRBD1. CDR1 LGHNT and CDR2 FRNRAP come from the germline V gene. The V and J ends lost 4 bases and 3 bases, in that order; junction bases with no gene match: 12. CDR3 length: 17 amino acids. The CDR3 DNA reads TGTGCTAGTGGTTCCGTCCTGACAGGGGGTGAAGAAGAGACCCAGTACTTC. Translating gives CASGSVLTGGEEETQYF.